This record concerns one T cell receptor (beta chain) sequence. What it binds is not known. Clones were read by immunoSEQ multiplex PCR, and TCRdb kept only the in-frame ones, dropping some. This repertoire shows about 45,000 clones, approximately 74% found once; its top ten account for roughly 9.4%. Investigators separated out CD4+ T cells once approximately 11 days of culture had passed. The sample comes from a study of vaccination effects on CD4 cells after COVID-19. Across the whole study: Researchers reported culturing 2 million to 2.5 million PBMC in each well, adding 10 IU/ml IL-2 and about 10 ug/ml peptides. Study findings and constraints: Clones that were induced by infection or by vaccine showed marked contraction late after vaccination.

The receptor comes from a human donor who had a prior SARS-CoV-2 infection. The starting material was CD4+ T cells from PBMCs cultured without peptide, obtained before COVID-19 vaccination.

DNA of the CDR3: TGTGCCAGCAGTGAATATACAGGCAGGGGAAACACCATATATTTT. This sequence encodes CASSEYTGRGNTIYF. V gene TRBV25-1 combines with J gene TRBJ1-3; weak D call: TRBD1 (5 bases). This CDR3 is 15 amino acids long. Germline lookup yields CDR1 MGHDK and CDR2 SYGVNS. Trimming stripped 0 bases from V and 4 bases from J, with 10 bases between.